A selection of T cell receptor beta chains follows, all from one sample in a study of blood T cell repertoires in COVID-19. Sequencing was performed with immunoSEQ multiplex PCR; in TCRdb, only in-frame clones are kept and a portion is missing. The data show approximately 200,000 clones, around four fifths seen once. The sequencing sample was made of peripheral blood. All receptors derive from a woman aged 55 to 70 who had recovered from COVID-19. CDR3s include the opening cysteine and the closing phenylalanine or tryptophan. D genes are given only for firm matches.

v_gene	j_gene	d_gene	CDR3aa
TRBV2	TRBJ1-2	TRBD1	CASGPGQLVYGYTF
TRBV29-1	TRBJ1-1	.	CSVETARSNTEAFF
TRBV11-1	TRBJ2-7	TRBD2	CASSAPAGGGAYEQYF
TRBV10-3	TRBJ1-5	.	CAISVGGSNQPQHF
TRBV7-9	TRBJ1-2	.	CASSASGGGIYGYTF
TRBV7-6	TRBJ1-4	.	CASSFEGEKLFF
TRBV3-1/TRBV3-2	TRBJ2-7	.	CASSQDTGGWRGPRGFF
TRBV4-2	TRBJ2-3	.	CASSEQAPPGTQYF
TRBV5-6	TRBJ2-3	TRBD2	CASSIPGLAGYTQYF
TRBV4-2	TRBJ2-7	.	CASSQDRTQSSYEQYF
TRBV7-2	TRBJ2-3	TRBD2	CASSSNGGSTDTQYF
TRBV7-2	TRBJ1-2	TRBD1	CASSLARDRSIFSSF
TRBV7-3	TRBJ2-5	.	CASSLFGAGASSAQYF
TRBV7-8	TRBJ2-7	.	CASSPTAGRDSSYEQYF
TRBV5-6	TRBJ2-3	.	CASSPRRVTDTQYF
TRBV19	TRBJ1-5	.	CASGPGLGQPQHF
TRBV5-1	TRBJ1-1	.	CASHTSIGTNTEAFF
TRBV5-4	TRBJ1-2	TRBD1	CASSTDRGGYGYTF
TRBV7-2	TRBJ2-3	.	CASSLGTGQLAQYF
TRBV30	TRBJ2-5	.	CAWREKGPQETQYF
TRBV11-2	TRBJ2-2	.	CASSPGAGELFF
TRBV13	TRBJ1-1	TRBD1	CASSQTGRTEAFF
TRBV5-4	TRBJ2-5	TRBD2	CASSLTSGGGETQYF
TRBV5-4	TRBJ1-4	.	CASSTDRSEKLFF
TRBV9	TRBJ2-3	TRBD2	CASSKRTSGGHTDTQYF
TRBV19	TRBJ2-7	TRBD2	CASSEGDYTVYEQYF